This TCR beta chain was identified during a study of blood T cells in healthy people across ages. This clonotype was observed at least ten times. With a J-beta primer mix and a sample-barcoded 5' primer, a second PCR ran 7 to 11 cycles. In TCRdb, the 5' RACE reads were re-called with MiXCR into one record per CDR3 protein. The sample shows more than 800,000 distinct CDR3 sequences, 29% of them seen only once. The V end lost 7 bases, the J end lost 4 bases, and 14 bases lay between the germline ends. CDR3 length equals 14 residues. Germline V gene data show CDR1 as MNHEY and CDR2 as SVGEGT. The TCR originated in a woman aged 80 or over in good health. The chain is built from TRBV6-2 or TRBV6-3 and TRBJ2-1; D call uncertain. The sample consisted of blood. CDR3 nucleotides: TGTGCCAGCACCCATAGGGTGGGATACAATGAGCAGTTCTTC. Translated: CASTHRVGYNEQFF.